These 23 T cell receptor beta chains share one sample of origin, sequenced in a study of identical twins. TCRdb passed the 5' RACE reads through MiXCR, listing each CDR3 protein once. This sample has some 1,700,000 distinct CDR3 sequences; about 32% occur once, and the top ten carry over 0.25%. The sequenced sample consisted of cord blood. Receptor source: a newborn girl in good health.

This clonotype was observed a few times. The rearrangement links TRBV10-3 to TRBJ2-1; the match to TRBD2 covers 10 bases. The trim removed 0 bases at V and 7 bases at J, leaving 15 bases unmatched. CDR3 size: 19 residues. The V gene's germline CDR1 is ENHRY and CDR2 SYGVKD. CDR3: CAISESGLGVAGGLNEQFF. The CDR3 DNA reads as TGTGCCATCAGTGAGTCGGGACTAGGAGTAGCGGGAGGCCTAAATGAGCAGTTCTTC.

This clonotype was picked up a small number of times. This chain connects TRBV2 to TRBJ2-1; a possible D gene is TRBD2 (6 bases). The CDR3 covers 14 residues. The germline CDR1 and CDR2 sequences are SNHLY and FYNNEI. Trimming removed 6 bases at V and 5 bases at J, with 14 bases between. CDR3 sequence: CASSYVTSNNEQFF. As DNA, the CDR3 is TGTGCCAGCAGCTATGTTACTAGCAACAATGAGCAGTTCTTC.

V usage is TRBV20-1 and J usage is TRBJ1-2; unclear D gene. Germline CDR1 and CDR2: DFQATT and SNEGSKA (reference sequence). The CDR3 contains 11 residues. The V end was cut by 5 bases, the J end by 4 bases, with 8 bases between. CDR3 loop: CSAFTSYGYTF. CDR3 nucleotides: TGCAGTGCTTTCACTTCCTATGGCTACACCTTC.

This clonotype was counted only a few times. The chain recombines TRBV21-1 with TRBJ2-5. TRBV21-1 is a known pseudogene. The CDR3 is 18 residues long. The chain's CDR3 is CASSNKVLGQRSQETQYF. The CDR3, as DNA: TGTGCCAGCAGCAATAAGGTACTGGGTCAGCGGAGCCAAGAGACCCAGTACTTC.

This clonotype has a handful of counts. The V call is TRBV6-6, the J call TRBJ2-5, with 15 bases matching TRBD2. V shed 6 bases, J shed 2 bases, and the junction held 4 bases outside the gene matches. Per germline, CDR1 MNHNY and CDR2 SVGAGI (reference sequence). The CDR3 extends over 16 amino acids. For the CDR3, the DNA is TGTGCCAGCAGGGGGACTAGCGGGGGGTCTCAAGAGACCCAGTACTTC. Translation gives CASRGTSGGSQETQYF.

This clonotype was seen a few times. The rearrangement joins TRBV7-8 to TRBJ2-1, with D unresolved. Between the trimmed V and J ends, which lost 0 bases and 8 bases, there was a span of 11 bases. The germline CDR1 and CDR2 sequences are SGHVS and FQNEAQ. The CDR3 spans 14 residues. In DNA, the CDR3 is TGTGCCAGCAGCTTAGCTAGGGTTATCGATGAGCAGTTCTTC. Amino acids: CASSLARVIDEQFF.

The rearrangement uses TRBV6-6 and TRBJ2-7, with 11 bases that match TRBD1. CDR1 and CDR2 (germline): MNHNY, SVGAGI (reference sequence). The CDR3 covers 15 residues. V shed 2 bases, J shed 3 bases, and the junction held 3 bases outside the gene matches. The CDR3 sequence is CASSYVGTGGYEQYF. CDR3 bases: TGTGCCAGCAGTTACGTAGGGACAGGGGGCTACGAGCAGTACTTC.

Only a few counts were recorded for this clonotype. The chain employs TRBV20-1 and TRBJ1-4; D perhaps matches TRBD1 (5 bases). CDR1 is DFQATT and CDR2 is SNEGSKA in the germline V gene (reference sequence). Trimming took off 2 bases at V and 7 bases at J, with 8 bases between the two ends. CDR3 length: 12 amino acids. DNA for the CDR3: TGCAGTGCTAGAAGAGGGGTTGAAAAACTGTTTTTT. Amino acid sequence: CSARRGVEKLFF.

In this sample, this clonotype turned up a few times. The CDR3 is CSARRGPWDGYTF. DNA of the CDR3: TGCAGTGCTAGGAGGGGGCCTTGGGATGGCTACACCTTC. The rearrangement joins TRBV20-1 to TRBJ1-2; TRBD1 matches at 7 bases. The CDR3 totals 13 residues. V lost 3 bases to trimming and J lost 6 bases; unmatched junction nucleotides: 7. CDR1 is DFQATT, CDR2 SNEGSKA, per germline (reference sequence).

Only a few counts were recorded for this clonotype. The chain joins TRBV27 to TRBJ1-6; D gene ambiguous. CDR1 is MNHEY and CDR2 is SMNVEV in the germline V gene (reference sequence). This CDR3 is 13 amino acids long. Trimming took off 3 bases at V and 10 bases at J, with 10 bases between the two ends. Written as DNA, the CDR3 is TGTGCCAGCAGTTTTACTGCCGCCTCACCCCTCCACTTT. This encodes CASSFTAASPLHF.

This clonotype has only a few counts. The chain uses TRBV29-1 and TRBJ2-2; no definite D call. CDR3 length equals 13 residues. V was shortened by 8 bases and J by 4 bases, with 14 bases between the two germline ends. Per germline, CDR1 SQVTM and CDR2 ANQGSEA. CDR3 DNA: TGCAGCTTCTACATGCCCCTCACCGGGGAGCTGTTTTTT. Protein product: CSFYMPLTGELFF.

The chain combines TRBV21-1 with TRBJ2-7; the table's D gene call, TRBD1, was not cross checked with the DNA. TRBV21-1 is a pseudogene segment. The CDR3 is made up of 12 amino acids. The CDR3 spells CASSKTEYEQYF. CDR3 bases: TGTGCCAGCAGCAAGACAGAATACGAGCAGTACTTC.

The CDR3 here is CATSEPGNTGELFF. The CDR3 bases are TGTGCCACCAGTGAGCCTGGGAACACCGGGGAGCTGTTTTTT. The chain has TRBV24-1 and TRBJ2-2; unclear D gene. The V end lost 4 bases, the J end lost 1 base, and 6 bases lay between the germline ends. Germline CDR1 KGHDR, CDR2 SFDVKD. The CDR3 covers 14 residues.

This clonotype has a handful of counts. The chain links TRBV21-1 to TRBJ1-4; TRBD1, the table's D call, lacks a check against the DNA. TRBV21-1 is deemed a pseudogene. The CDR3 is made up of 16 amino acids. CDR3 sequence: CAAQPWDSEPNEKLFF. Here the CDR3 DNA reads TGTGCCGCCCAACCGTGGGACAGCGAACCTAATGAAAAACTGTTTTTT.

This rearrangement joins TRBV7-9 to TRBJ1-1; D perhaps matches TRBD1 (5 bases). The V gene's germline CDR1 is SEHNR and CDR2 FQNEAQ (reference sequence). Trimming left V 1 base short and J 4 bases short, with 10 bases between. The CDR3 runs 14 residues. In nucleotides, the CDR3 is TGTGCCAGCAGCTTAGGCGGGGGGAGCACTGAAGCTTTCTTT. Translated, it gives CASSLGGGSTEAFF.

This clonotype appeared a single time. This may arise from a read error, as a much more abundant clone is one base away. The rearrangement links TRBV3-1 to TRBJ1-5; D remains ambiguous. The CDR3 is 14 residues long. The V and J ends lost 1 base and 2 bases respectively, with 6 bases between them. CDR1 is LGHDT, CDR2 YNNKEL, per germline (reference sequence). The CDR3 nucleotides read TGTGCCAGCAGCCAAGCCACGGGCAATCAGCCCCAGCATTTT. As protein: CASSQATGNQPQHF.

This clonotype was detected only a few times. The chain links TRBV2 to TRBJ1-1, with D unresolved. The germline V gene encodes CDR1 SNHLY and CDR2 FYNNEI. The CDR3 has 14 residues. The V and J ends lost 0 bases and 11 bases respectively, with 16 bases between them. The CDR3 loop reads CASSEALLAFWAFF. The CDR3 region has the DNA TGTGCCAGCAGTGAAGCGCTTCTGGCTTTCTGGGCTTTCTTT. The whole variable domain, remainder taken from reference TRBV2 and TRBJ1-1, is EPEVTQTPSHQVTQMGQEVILRCVPISNHLYFYWYRQILGQKVEFLVSFYNNEISEKSEIFDDQFSVERPDGSNFTLKIRSTKLEDSAMYFCASSEALLAFWAFFGQGTRLTVV.

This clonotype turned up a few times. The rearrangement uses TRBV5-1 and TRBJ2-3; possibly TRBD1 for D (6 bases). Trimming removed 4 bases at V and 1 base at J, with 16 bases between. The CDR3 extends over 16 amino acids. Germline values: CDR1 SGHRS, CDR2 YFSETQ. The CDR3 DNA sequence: TGCGCCAGCAGCACGGGGACATCAAGGGGCACAGATACGCAGTATTTT. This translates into CASSTGTSRGTDTQYF.

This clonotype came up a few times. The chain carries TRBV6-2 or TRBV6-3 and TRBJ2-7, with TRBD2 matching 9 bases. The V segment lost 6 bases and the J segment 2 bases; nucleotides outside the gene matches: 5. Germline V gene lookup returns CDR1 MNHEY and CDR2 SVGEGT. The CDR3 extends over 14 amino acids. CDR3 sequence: CASRGAGGTYEQYF. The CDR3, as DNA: TGTGCCAGCAGAGGAGCGGGGGGAACCTACGAGCAGTACTTC.

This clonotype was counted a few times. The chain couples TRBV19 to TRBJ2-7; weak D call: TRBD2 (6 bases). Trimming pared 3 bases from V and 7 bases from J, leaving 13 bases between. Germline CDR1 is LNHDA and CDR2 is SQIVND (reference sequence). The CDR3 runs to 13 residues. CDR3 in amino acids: CASSIQLAEEQYF. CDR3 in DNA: TGTGCCAGTAGTATTCAACTAGCAGAGGAGCAGTACTTC.

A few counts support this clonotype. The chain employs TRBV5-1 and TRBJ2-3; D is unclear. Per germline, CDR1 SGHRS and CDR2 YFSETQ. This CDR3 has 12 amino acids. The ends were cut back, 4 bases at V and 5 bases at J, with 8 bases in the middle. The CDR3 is CASSTTVDTQYF. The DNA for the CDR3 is TGCGCCAGCAGCACCACGGTAGATACGCAGTATTTT.

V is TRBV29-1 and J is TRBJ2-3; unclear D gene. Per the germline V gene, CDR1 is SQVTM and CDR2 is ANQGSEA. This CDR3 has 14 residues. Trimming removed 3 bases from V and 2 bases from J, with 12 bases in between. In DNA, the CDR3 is TGCAGCGTTGATTTGGGGTACTTCACAGATACGCAGTATTTT. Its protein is CSVDLGYFTDTQYF.

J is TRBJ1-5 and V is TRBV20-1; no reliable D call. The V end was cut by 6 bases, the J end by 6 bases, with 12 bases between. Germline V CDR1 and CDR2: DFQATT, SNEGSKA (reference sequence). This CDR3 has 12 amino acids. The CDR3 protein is CSAYDRSQPQHF. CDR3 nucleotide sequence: TGCAGTGCCTACGACCGCTCTCAGCCCCAGCATTTT.